This T cell receptor (beta chain) was obtained from a study of blood T cells in healthy people across ages. Whole-study findings and limits: PBMCs went unsorted, and a conclusive naive versus antigen-experienced comparison was therefore prevented.

This clonotype was seen only a few times. Its specificity is unknown. Each individual donor underwent a draw of roughly 10 milliliters of peripheral blood. The amount of total RNA extracted per sample was at least 6 micrograms. Germline V gives CDR1 SGHTS, CDR2 YDEGEE. The CDR3 contains 16 residues. Losses at the gene ends were 4 bases for V and 7 bases for J; bases not matched to a gene: 15. Alongside a J-beta primer mix, a sample-barcoded 5' primer served in a second PCR lasting roughly 7 to 11 cycles. A template-switch adaptor that had 12 random nucleotides put a tag on each cDNA molecule. Each CDR3 protein is one row after TCRdb ran MiXCR on the 5' RACE reads. The sample lists approximately 700,000 distinct CDR3 sequences, 32% occurring once.

The rearrangement uses TRBV5-8 and TRBJ2-7, with TRBD1 matching 9 bases. Sequenced input: blood. The source of this sequence is a woman at least 80 years old in good health. The CDR3: CASSTPGQGFAGEQYF. As DNA, the CDR3 is TGTGCCAGCAGCACTCCGGGACAGGGCTTCGCGGGGGAGCAGTACTTC.